Following are 8 T cell receptor beta chains from one sample sequenced in a study of blood T cell repertoires in COVID-19. Only in-frame clones appear in the TCRdb table, and some are missing; sequencing was by immunoSEQ multiplex PCR. The sample lists around 93,000 clones; 75% to 90% were seen once. The sample taken for sequencing was peripheral blood. The receptor set was obtained from a man older than 75 with acute or convalescent COVID-19.

This clone was seen only once. The chain combines TRBV5-1 with TRBJ1-2, with unresolved D. Looked up from germline, CDR1 is SGHRS and CDR2 is YFSETQ. The CDR3 loop spans 14 amino acids. The germline V and J ends were trimmed by 0 bases and 3 bases, with 9 bases remaining between them. The CDR3 region is CASSLDAGYYGYTF. The CDR3 coding sequence is TGCGCCAGCAGCTTGGATGCGGGGTACTATGGCTACACCTTC.

The chain couples TRBV19 to TRBJ2-1, with TRBD1 matching 11 bases. This CDR3 region has 19 residues. V lost 2 bases and J lost 1; bases outside the gene matches: 10. The germline CDR1 and CDR2 sequences are LNHDA and SQIVND (reference sequence). The CDR3 DNA reads TGTGCCAGTAGTATACTAGGGACAGGGGGTATTTCTTCCTACAATGAGCAGTTCTTC. Its protein product is CASSILGTGGISSYNEQFF.

The chain joins TRBV27 to TRBJ1-5; 9 bases are a match to TRBD1. The CDR3 extends over 16 amino acids. The ends lost 4 bases at V and 9 bases at J; junction bases unmatched: 13. The germline V gene has CDR1 MNHEY and CDR2 SMNVEV (reference sequence). CDR3 sequence reads: CASSSRTGVRILPQHF. CDR3 sequence (DNA): TGTGCCAGCAGTTCCCGGACAGGGGTCCGAATCTTGCCCCAGCATTTT.

The chain combines TRBV5-4 with TRBJ2-3, with D hard to call. V was cut by 2 bases and J by 1 base, with 5 bases left in between. The CDR3 covers 13 residues. Germline CDR1 is SGHNT and CDR2 is YYREEE (reference sequence). The CDR3 DNA follows: TGTGCCAGCAGCTTAGGAGGCACAGATACGCAGTATTTT. Its protein is CASSLGGTDTQYF.

The rearrangement joins TRBV5-1 to TRBJ1-1; D might be TRBD1 (6 bases). Germline V gene sequence: CDR1 SGHRS, CDR2 YFSETQ. This CDR3 region has 15 residues. Trimming removed 5 bases at V and 0 bases at J, with 14 bases between. CDR3 protein: CASRGALGVNTEAFF. The CDR3 DNA sequence: TGCGCCAGCAGGGGGGCTCTGGGCGTGAACACTGAAGCTTTCTTT.

The V call is TRBV5-1, the J call TRBJ2-7; TRBD2 agrees at 14 bases. J was trimmed by 3 bases and V by 4 bases; bases with no gene match: 18. This CDR3 spans 20 amino acids. Germline V gene sequence: CDR1 SGHRS, CDR2 YFSETQ. CDR3 coding DNA: TGCGCCAGCAGCCGCGGGACAGACGGGACTAGCGGGGGATTTAGCTACGAGCAGTACTTC. Translation gives CASSRGTDGTSGGFSYEQYF.

The chain couples TRBV28 to TRBJ1-1; a possible D gene is TRBD1 (6 bases). Germline CDR1 MDHEN, CDR2 SYDVKM. The length of the CDR3 is 14 residues. The V end was cut by 2 bases, the J end by 5 bases, with 12 bases between. The DNA of the CDR3 is TGTGCCAGCAGTTTACGGGGGGCCGGGACTGAAGCTTTCTTT. The encoded protein is CASSLRGAGTEAFF. Looking up the rest from reference TRBV28 and TRBJ1-1 gives the full variable domain: DVKVTQSSRYLVKRTGEKVFLECVQDMDHENMFWYRQDPGLGLRLIYFSYDVKMKEKGDIPEGYSVSREKKERFSLILESASTNQTSMYLCASSLRGAGTEAFFGQGTRLTVV.

The chain has TRBV10-3 and TRBJ1-1; TRBD1 matches 7 bases. This CDR3 spans 16 amino acids. Per germline, CDR1 ENHRY and CDR2 SYGVKD. Trimming removed 3 bases from V and 5 bases from J; junction bases left unmatched: 12. The CDR3 DNA follows: TGTGCCATCAGTGAACCCGTAACAGGGGCTGGGACTGAAGCTTTCTTT. Amino acid sequence: CAISEPVTGAGTEAFF.